This TCR beta chain stems from a study of T cell repertoires in cytomegalovirus infection. The wider study: CMV infection and matching HLA type were both indicated by public TCR beta signatures.

TCRdb called the reads again in MiXCR, with one record for every CDR3 protein. The sample records about 890,000 distinct CDR3 sequences, roughly 30% being singletons. CDR3 length: 16 residues. The germline V gene encodes CDR1 SGHDT and CDR2 YYEEEE. V was clipped by 3 bases and J by 1 base; unmatched bases: 4. On this clonotype itself: Its antigen is as yet unknown.

The study, taken as a whole, reports: CMV-specific HLA-C-restricted TCR beta clonotypes dominated the ex vivo response. Carriers of CMV plus the relevant HLA were identified by cumulative public TCR beta family frequency.

The TCR originated in a human donor in good health (CMV status not recorded). Some clones in this sample may be carry-over from other donors' samples. Source: cultured CD8+ T cells from PBMCs, taken from culture after CMV antigen stimulation. The chain has TRBV5-6 and TRBJ2-4; 10 nucleotides line up with TRBD2. As DNA, the CDR3 is TGTGCCAGCAGCTCAAGCGGGGGGGTGGCCAAAAACATTCAGTACTTC. It codes for CASSSSGGVAKNIQYF.